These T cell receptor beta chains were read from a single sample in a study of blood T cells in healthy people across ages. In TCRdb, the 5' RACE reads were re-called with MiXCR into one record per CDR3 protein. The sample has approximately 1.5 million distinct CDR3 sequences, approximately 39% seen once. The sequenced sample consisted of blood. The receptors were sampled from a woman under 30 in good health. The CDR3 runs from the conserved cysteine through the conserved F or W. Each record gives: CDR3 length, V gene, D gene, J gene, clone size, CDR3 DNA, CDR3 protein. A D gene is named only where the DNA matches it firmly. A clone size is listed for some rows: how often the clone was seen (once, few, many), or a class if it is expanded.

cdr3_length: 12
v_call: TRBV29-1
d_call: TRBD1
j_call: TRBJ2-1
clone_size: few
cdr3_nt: TGCAGCGACCAGACAGGGAGCAATGAGCAGTTCTTC
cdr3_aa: CSDQTGSNEQFF

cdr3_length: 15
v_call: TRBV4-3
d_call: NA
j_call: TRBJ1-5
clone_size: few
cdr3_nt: TGCGCCAGCAGCCAAGAAATGCAGAGCAATCAGCCCCAGCATTTT
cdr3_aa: CASSQEMQSNQPQHF

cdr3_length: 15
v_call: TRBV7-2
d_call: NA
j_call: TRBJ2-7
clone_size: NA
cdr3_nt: TGTGCCAGCAGCTTAGCGGACGGCGGCTCCTACGAGCAGTACTTC
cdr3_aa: CASSLADGGSYEQYF

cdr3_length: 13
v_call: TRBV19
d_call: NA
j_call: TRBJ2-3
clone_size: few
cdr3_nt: TGTGCCAGTAGTTCGGTAGGAACAGATACGCAGTATTTT
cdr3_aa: CASSSVGTDTQYF

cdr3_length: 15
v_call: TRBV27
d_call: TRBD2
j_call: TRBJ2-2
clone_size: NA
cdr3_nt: TGTGCCAGCAGTTTAGGCGGGGGTAGGACCGGGGAGCTGTTTTTT
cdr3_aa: CASSLGGGRTGELFF

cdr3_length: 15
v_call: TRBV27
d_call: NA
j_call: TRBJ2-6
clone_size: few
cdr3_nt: TGTGCCAGCAGTTACGGTCGCTCTGGGGCCAACGTCCTGACTTTC
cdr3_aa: CASSYGRSGANVLTF

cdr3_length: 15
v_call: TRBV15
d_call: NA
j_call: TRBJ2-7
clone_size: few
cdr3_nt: TGTGCCACCAGCAGAAATCCAGGGCCTTCCTACGAGCAGTACTTC
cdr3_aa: CATSRNPGPSYEQYF

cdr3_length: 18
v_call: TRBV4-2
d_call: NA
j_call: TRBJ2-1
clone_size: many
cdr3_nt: TGTGCCAGCAGCCAAGATTTTTCCAGCGGGTATTCCTACAATGAGCAGTTCTTC
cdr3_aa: CASSQDFSSGYSYNEQFF

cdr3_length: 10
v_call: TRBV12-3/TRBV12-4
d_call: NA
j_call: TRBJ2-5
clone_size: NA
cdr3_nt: TGTGCCAGCGGGTTTGGCCCGCAGTACTTC
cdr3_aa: CASGFGPQYF

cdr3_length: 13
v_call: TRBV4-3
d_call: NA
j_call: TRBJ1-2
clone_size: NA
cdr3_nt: TGCGCCAGCAGGGGGGGACTAAACTATGGCTACACCTTC
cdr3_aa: CASRGGLNYGYTF

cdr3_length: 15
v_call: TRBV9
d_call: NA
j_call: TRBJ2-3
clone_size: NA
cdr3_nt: TGTGCCAGCAGCCCCTGGGACTCTCCCACAGATACGCAGTATTTT
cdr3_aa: CASSPWDSPTDTQYF

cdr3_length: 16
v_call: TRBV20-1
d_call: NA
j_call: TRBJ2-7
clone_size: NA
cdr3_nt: TGCAGTGCTACACCCCGACAGAGGGGCTTTTCCTACGAGCAGTACTTC
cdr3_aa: CSATPRQRGFSYEQYF

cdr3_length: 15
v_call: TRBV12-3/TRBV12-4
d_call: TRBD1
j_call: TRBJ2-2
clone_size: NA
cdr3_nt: TGTGCCAGCAGTTTCAGACAGGGGGGCACCGGGGAGCTGTTTTTT
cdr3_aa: CASSFRQGGTGELFF

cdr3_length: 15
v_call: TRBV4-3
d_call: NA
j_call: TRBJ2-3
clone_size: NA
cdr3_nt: TGCGCCAGCAGCCCTCCGGGTCGGGGTGTCGGTACGCAGTATTTT
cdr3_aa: CASSPPGRGVGTQYF

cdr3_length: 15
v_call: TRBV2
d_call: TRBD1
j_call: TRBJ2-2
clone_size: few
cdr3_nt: TGTGCCAGCAGACCCGACAGGGCGAACACCGGGGAGCTGTTTTTT
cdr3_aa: CASRPDRANTGELFF

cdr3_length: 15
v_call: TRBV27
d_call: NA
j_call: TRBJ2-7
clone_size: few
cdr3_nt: TGTGCCAGCAGTTACTCCGTACAGGCTACCTACGAGCAGTACTTC
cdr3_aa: CASSYSVQATYEQYF

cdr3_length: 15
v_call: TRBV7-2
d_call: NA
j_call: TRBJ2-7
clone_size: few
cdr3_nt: TGTGCCAGCAGCTTAGGCCCGGAAGGGTGGTACGAGCAGTACTTC
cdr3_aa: CASSLGPEGWYEQYF

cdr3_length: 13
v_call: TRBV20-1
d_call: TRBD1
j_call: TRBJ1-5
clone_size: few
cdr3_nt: TGCAGTGCACACGGGACAGAAGGGCAGCCCCAGCATTTT
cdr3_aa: CSAHGTEGQPQHF

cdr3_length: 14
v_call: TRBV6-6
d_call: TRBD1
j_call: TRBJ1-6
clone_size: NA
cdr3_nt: TGTGCCAGCAGAAGCCGGGACAGTAATTCACCCCTCCACTTT
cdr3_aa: CASRSRDSNSPLHF

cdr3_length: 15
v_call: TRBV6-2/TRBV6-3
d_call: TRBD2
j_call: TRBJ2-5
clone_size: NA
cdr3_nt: TGTGCCAGCAGTTACCTGGCGGGAGGAGGAGAGACCCAGTACTTC
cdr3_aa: CASSYLAGGGETQYF

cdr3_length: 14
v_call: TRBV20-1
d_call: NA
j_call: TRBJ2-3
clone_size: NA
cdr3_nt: TGCAGTGCCCCGACCTTGGGTGGCACAGATACGCAGTATTTT
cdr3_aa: CSAPTLGGTDTQYF

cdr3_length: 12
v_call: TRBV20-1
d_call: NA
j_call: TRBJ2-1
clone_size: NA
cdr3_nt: TGCAGTGCTAGAGATAAGGGGGATGAGCAGTTCTTC
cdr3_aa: CSARDKGDEQFF

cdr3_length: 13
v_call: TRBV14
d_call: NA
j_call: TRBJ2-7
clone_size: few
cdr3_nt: TGTGCCAGCAGCCTTGAGGCAGGCGTTAAGCAGTACTTC
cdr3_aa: CASSLEAGVKQYF

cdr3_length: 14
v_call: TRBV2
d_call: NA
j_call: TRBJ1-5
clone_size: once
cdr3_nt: TGTGCCAGCGAACAACAGACTAGCAATCAGCCCCAGCATTTT
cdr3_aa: CASEQQTSNQPQHF

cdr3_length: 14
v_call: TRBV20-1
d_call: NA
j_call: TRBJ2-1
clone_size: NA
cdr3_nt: TGCAGTGCTCTATCTAGGGGGCGCGGGAAGACCCAGTTCTTC
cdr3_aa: CSALSRGRGKTQFF

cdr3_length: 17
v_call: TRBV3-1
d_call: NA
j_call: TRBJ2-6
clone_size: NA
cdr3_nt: TGTGCCAGCAGCCACGCCTCGTATCGTGGGGGGGCCAACGTCCTGACTTTC
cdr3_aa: CASSHASYRGGANVLTF

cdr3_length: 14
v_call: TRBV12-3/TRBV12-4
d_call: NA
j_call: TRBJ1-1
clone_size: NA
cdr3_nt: TGTGCCAGCAGGCGACAGGTCAAGAACACTGAAGCTTTCTTT
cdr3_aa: CASRRQVKNTEAFF

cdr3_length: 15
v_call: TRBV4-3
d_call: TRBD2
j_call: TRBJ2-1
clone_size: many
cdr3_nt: TGCGCCAGCAGCCAAGTCCTAGCGGACTACAATGAGCAGTTCTTC
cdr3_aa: CASSQVLADYNEQFF

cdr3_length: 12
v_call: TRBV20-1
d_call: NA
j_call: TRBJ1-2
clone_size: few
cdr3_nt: TGCAGTGCTAGATATGGACATTATGGCTACACCTTC
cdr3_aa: CSARYGHYGYTF

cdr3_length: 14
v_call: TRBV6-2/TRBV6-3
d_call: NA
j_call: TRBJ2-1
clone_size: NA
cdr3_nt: TGTGCCAGCAGTTATTGGGTCTCCTACAATGAGCAGTTCTTC
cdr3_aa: CASSYWVSYNEQFF

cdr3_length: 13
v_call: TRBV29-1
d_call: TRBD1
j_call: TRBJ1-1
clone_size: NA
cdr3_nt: TGCAGCGTTGGGGTATCGACAGGGTCCGAAGCTTTCTTT
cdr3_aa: CSVGVSTGSEAFF

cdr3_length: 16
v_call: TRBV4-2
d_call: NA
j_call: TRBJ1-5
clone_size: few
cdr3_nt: TGTGCCAGCAGCCAAGATCGTTTTTATAGCAATCAGCCCCAGCATTTT
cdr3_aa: CASSQDRFYSNQPQHF

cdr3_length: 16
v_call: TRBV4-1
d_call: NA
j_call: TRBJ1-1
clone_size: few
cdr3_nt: TGCGCCAGCAGCCGCCATCGGGGAGGAAAATACACTGAAGCTTTCTTT
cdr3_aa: CASSRHRGGKYTEAFF

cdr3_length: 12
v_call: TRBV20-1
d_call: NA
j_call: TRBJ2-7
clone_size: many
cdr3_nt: TGCAGTGCTGTGCGGGATAGGTTGGAGCAGTACTTC
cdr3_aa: CSAVRDRLEQYF

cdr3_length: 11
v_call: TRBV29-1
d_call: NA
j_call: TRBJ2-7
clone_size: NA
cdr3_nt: TGCAGCGTGAGGGGGACGTTCGAGCAGTACTTC
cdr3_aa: CSVRGTFEQYF

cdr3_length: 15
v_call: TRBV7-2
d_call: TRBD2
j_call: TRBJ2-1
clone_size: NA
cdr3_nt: TGTGCCAGCAGCTTCCGGACTAGCGGGCAAGAGACCCAGTTCTTC
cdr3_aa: CASSFRTSGQETQFF

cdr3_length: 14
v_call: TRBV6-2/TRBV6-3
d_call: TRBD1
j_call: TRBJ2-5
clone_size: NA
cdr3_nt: TGTGCCAGCAAGACGGGACAGACAACTTACGAACAGTACTTC
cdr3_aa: CASKTGQTTYEQYF

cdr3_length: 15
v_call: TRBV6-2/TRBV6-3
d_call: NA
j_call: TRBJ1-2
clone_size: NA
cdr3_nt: TGTGCCAGCAAAAGGGACCTAACGTATAACTATGGCTACACCTTC
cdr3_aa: CASKRDLTYNYGYTF